This T cell receptor (beta chain) emerged from a study of blood T cell repertoires in COVID-19. The overall study: The United States, Italy and Spain provided the acute and convalescent COVID-19 samples.

Germline lookup yields CDR1 WSHSY and CDR2 SAAADI. The CDR3 has 13 amino acids. With 8 bases clipped from V and 4 bases from J, the junction kept 5 bases outside the gene matches. In the original processing: Reference gene primers were amplified, and this amplification served to estimate nucleated cell counts. Repertoires were generated with immunoSEQ multiplex PCR, while TCRdb's copy carries only in-frame clones and drops some. That table supplies the V and J calls and clone size; D and trimming were determined from the DNA. The sample has 150,000 or so clones, 85% seen once. The clonotype comes from a human donor with acute or convalescent COVID-19. The donor label of this sample is uncertain. Material: peripheral blood. V is TRBV10-2 and J is TRBJ1-2, with 9 nucleotides matching TRBD1. CDR3 region: CASGDRAIYGYTF. The CDR3 coding sequence is TGCGCCAGCGGGGACAGGGCAATCTATGGCTACACCTTC.